Below, one TCR beta chain is given with its context. The antigen is unknown. This specimen belongs to a study of vaccination and CD4 T cells after COVID-19. Across the whole study: There were two doses of either BNT162b2 or mRNA-1273 vaccine given to participants.

The sample's treatment: roughly 10-day PBMC culture with coronavirus spike peptide pools or control peptides (ViraFEST assay). T cells were expanded with peptide pools, and expanded clonotypes were identified by TCR sequencing. Sequenced with the Oncomine TCR Beta short-read assay was DNA taken from cultured CD4+ T cells. One entry per CDR3 protein, called by TCRdb with MiXCR from the PCR reads. Of a few thousand distinct CDR3 sequences listed, 21% are singletons. CDR3 length: 18 amino acids. CDR1 and CDR2 from the germline V gene are MNHEY and SVGAGI. The V end lost 0 bases, the J end lost 0 bases, and 18 bases lay between the germline ends.

The clonotype originates from a human donor who had recovered from COVID-19. The chain combines TRBV6-5 with TRBJ2-7; D gene uncertain. Sequencing was done on a sample of CD4+ T cells from blood, cultured in vitro. CDR3 sequence reads: CASSYSTVTGRSSYEQYF. CDR3 DNA: TGTGCCAGCAGTTACTCGACGGTCACTGGAAGGAGCTCCTACGAGCAGTACTTC.